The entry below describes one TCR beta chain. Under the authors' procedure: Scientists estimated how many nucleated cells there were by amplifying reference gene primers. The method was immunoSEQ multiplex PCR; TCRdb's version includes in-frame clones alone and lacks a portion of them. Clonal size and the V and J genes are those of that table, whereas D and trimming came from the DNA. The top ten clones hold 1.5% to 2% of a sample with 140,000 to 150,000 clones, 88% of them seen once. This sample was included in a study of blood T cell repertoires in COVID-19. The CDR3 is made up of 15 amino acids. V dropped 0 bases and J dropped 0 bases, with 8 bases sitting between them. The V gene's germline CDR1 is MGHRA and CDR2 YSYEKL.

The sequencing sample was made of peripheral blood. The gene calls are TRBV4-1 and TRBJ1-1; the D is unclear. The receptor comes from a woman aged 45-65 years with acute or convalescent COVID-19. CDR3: CASSQEYTLNTEAFF. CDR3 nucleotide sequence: TGCGCCAGCAGCCAAGAGTATACATTGAACACTGAAGCTTTCTTT.